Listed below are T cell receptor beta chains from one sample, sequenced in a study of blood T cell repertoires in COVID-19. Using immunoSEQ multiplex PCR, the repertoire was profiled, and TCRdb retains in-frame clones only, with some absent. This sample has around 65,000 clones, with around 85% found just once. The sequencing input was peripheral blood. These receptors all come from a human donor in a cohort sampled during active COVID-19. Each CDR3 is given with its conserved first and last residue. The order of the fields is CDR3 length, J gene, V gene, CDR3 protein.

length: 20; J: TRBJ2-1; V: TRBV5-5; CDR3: CASSLLGLAGADSSYNEQFF
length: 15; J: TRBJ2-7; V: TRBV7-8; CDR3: CASSPTSSSTYEQYF
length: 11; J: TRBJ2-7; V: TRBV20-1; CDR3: CSGTGTYEQYF
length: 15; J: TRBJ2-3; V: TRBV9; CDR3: CASSVGREDPYTQYF
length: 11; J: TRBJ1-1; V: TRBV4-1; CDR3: CASSQRTEAFF
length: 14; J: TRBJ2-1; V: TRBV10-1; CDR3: CASSGRQGSNEQFF
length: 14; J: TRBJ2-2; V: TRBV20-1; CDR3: CSASILVNTGELFF
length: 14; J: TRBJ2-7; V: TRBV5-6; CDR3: CASRARGETYEQYF
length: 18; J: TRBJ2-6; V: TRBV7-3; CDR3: CASSFVGLASSGANVLTF
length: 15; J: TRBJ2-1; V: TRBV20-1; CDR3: CSASDSTSSYNEQFF
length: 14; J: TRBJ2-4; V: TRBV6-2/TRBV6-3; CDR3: CASSARWAKNIQYF
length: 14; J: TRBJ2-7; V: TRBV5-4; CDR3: CASSLERRSYEQYF
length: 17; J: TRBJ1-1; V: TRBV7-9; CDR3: CASSFGDWKRENTEAFF
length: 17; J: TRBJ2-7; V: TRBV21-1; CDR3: CASRLTSGSDSSYEQYF
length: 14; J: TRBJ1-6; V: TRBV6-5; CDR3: CASSFGSIDSPLHF
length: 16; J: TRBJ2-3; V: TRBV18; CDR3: CASSPALLTRTDTQYF
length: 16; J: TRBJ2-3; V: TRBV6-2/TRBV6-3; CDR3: CASSRPRLAGGDTQYF
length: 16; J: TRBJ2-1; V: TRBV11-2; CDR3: CASSLWTSGIGNEQFF
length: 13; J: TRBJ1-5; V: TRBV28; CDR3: CASSKGGNQPQHF
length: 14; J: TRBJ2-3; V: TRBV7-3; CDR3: CASSLMGSTDTQYF
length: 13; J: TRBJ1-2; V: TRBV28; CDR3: CASSPLAGVGYTF
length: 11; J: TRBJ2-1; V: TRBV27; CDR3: CASSLVGVQFF
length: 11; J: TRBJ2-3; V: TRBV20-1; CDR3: CSARERNTQYF
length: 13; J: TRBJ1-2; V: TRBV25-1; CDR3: CASSLNGGNGYTF
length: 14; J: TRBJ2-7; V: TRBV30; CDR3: CAWVTSGSSYEQYF
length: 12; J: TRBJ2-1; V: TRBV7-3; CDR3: CASSLTSNEQFF
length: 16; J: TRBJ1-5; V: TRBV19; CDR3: CASSIGGVYSNQPQHF
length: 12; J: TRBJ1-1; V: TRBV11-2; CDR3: CASSPQGVVAFF
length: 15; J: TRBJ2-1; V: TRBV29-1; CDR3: CSVEGTGSSYNEQFF
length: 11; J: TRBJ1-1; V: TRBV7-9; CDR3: CAGSPYSEAFF
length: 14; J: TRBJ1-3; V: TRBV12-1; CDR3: CASSGSGAGNTIYF
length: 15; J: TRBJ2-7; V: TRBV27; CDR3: CASSIRTSRGVEQYF
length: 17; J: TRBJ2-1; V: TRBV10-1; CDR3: CASSEDNGLAGAAEQFF
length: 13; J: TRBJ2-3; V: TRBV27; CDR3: CASSLSVRYTQYF
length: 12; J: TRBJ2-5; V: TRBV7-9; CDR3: CASSSGKETQYF
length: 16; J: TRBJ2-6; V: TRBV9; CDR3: CASSAQDRAGANVLTF
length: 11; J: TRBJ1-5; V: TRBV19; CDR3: CASNDKQPQHF
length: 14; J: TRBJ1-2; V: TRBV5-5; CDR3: CAIPRTGRQGGYTF
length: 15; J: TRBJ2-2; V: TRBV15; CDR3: CATSRERHNTGELFF
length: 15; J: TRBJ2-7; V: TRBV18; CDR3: CASSNWAGVQDEQYF
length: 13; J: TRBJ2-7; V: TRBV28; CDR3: CASSWTSGSEQYF
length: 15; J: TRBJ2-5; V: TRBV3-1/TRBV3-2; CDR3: CASSQASGRHETQYF
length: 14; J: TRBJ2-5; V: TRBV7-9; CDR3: CASSLLADQETQYF
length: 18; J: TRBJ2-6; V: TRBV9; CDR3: CASSARTGAYSGANVLTF
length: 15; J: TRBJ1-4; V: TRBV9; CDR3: CASSVKGGENEKLFF
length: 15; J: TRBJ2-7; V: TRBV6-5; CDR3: CASRVLGLAGYEQYF
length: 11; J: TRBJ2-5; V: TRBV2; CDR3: CASKREETQYF
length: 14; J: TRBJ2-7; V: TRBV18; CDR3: CASSPTGGFYEQYF